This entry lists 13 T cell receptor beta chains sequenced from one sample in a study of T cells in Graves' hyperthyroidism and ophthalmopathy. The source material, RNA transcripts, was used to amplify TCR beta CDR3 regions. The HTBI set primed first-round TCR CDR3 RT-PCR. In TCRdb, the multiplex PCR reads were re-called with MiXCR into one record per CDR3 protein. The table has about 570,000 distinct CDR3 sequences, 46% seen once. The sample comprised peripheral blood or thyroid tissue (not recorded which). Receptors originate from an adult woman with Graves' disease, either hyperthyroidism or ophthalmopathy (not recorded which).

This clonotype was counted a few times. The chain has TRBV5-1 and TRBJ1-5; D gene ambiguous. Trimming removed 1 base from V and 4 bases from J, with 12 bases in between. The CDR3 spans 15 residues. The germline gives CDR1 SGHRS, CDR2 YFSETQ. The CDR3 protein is CASSLSGSPNQPQHF. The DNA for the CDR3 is TGCGCCAGCAGCTTGAGTGGCAGCCCTAATCAGCCCCAGCATTTT.

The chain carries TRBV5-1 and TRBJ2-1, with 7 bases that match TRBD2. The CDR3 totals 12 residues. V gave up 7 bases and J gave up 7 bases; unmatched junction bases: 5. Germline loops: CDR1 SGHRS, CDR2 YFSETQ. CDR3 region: CASSREGNEQFF. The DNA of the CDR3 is TGCGCCAGCTCGAGGGAGGGGAATGAGCAGTTCTTC.

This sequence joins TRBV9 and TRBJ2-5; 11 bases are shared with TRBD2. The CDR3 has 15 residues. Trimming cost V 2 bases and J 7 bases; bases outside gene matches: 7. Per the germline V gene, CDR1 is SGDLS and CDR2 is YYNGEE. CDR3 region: CASSVLLAGGGTQYF. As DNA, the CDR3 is TGTGCCAGCAGCGTCCTCTTAGCGGGGGGGGGGACCCAGTACTTC.

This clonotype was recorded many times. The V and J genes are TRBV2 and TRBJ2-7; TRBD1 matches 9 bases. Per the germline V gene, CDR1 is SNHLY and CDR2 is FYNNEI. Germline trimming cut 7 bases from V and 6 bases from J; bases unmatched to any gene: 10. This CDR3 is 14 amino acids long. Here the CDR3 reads CASNNRDRDSEQYF. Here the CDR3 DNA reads TGTGCCAGCAACAACCGGGACAGGGACTCCGAGCAGTACTTC. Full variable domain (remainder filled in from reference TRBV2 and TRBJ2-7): EPEVTQTPSHQVTQMGQEVILRCVPISNHLYFYWYRQILGQKVEFLVSFYNNEISEKSEIFDDQFSVERPDGSNFTLKIRSTKLEDSAMYFCASNNRDRDSEQYFGPGTRLTVT.

In DNA, the CDR3 is TGTGCCAGCAGCTTCTTTGAGTGGAATCAGCCCCAGCATTTT. Its protein product is CASSFFEWNQPQHF. The chain couples TRBV7-8 to TRBJ1-5; D gene unclear. From germline, CDR1 is SGHVS and CDR2 FQNEAQ. Trimming pared 3 bases from V and 4 bases from J, leaving 10 bases between. The CDR3 is made up of 14 amino acids. Full variable domain (missing parts from reference TRBV7-8 and TRBJ1-5): GAGVSQSPRYKVAKRGQDVALRCDPISGHVSLFWYQQALGQGPEFLTYFQNEAQLDKSGLPSDRFFAERPEGSVSTLKIQRTQQEDSAVYLCASSFFEWNQPQHFGDGTRLSIL.

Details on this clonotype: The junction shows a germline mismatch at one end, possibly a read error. CDR3 coding DNA: TGCGCCAGCAGTGAAGGATATCCTTTC. The encoded protein is CASSEGYPF. This chain connects TRBV10-2 to TRBJ2-5; D is uncertain. Germline V lookup: CDR1 WSHSY, CDR2 SAAADI. The CDR3 consists of 9 residues.

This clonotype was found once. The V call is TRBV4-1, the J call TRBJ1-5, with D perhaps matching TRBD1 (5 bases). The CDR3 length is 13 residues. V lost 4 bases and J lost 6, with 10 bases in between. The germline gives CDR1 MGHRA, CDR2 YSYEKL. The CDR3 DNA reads TGCGCCAGCAGCCCGGACATATTTCAGCCCCAGCATTTT. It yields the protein CASSPDIFQPQHF.

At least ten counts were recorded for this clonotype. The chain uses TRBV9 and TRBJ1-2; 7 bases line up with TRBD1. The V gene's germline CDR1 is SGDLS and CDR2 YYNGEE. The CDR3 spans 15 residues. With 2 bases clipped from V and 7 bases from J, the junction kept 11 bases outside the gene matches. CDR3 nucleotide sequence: TGTGCCAGCAGCGTTGTCGACAGGGACTTAAGTGGCTACACCTTC. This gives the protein CASSVVDRDLSGYTF.

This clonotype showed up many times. For the CDR3, the DNA is TGTGCCGTTCTAGCGGGAGAGGTTTCGGGGGAGCAGTACTTC. This codes for CAVLAGEVSGEQYF. The chain is built from TRBV2 and TRBJ2-7, with 10 bases identical to TRBD2. Germline CDR1 SNHLY, CDR2 FYNNEI. V trimming: 11 bases; J trimming: 7 bases; junction bases outside the gene matches: 14. CDR3 length: 14 residues. Combining the CDR3 with reference TRBV2 and TRBJ2-7 gives the whole variable domain EPEVTQTPSHQVTQMGQEVILRCVPISNHLYFYWYRQILGQKVEFLVSFYNNEISEKSEIFDDQFSVERPDGSNFTLKIRSTKLEDSAMYFCAVLAGEVSGEQYFGPGTRLTVT.

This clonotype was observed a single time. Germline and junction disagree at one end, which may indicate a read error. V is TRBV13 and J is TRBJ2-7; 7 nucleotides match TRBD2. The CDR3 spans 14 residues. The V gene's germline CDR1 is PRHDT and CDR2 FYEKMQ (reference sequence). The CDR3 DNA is TGTGCCAGCAGCTTACCGGGAGGCCCCGGGGAGCTGTACTTC. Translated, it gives CASSLPGGPGELYF.

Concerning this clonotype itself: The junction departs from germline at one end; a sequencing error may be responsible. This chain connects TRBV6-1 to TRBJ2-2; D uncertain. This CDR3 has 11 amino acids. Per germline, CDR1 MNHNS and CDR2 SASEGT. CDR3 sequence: CASWKAGELFF. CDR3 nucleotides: TGTGCCAGCTGGAAAGCCGGCGAGCTGTTTTTT.

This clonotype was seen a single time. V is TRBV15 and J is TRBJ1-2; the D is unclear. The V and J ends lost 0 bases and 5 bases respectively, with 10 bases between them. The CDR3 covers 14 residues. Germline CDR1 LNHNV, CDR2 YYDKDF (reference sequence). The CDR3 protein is CATSRDIPLYGYTF. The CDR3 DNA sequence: TGTGCCACCAGCAGAGATATTCCCCTTTATGGCTACACCTTC.

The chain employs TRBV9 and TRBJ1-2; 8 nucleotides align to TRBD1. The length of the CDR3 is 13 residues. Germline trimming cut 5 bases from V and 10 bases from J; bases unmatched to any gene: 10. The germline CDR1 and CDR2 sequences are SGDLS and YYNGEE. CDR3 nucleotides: TGTGCCAGCAGACAGGGGGAAAGAAATGACTACACCTTC. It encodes CASRQGERNDYTF.